These 32 T cell receptor beta chains were sequenced from one sample in a study of shared clonotypes between healthy human individuals. Only in-frame clones appear in the TCRdb table, and some are missing; sequencing was by immunoSEQ multiplex PCR. The profile shows over 700,000 clones, 72% of them singletons. Sequenced sample: memory CD4+ T cells sorted from blood. Documented subset: CD45RA-negative fraction. The receptors stem from a woman aged 30 to 39 in good health.

This clone was observed a handful of times. The rearrangement uses TRBV29-1 and TRBJ1-5; D is uncertain. The CDR3 sequence is 12 residues long. Germline V gene lookup returns CDR1 SQVTM and CDR2 ANQGSEA. V was shortened by 4 bases and J by 0 bases, with 4 bases between the two germline ends. This CDR3 is CSVAGSNQPQHF. The CDR3, as DNA: TGCAGCGTTGCAGGTAGCAATCAGCCCCAGCATTTT. The whole variable domain, filled in from reference TRBV29-1 and TRBJ1-5, reads SAVISQKPSRDICQRGTSLTIQCQVDSQVTMMFWYRQQPGQSLTLIATANQGSEATYESGFVIDKFPISRPNLTFSTLTVSNMSPEDSSIYLCSVAGSNQPQHFGDGTRLSIL.

This chain's CDR3 is CASSLRLGQGNTEAFF. The CDR3 DNA is TGTGCCAGCAGCTTACGCCTCGGACAGGGGAACACTGAAGCTTTCTTT. The V and J genes are TRBV7-2 and TRBJ1-1, with 8 bases aligning to TRBD1. With 2 bases clipped from V and 1 base from J, the junction kept 6 bases outside the gene matches. Per germline, CDR1 SGHTA and CDR2 FQGNSA. The CDR3 loop spans 16 amino acids.

The chain combines TRBV5-1 with TRBJ2-1; TRBD2 might be the D (6 bases). CDR3 length equals 16 residues. The ends were cut back, 1 base at V and 0 bases at J, with 11 bases in the middle. Germline lookup yields CDR1 SGHRS and CDR2 YFSETQ. The CDR3 sequence: CASSLYGGSSYNEQFF. In DNA form, the CDR3 reads TGCGCCAGCAGCTTGTACGGGGGAAGCTCCTACAATGAGCAGTTCTTC. Looking up the rest from reference TRBV5-1 and TRBJ2-1 gives the full variable domain: KAGVTQTPRYLIKTRGQQVTLSCSPISGHRSVSWYQQTPGQGLQFLFEYFSETQRNKGNFPGRFSGRQFSNSRSEMNVSTLELGDSALYLCASSLYGGSSYNEQFFGPGTRLTVL.

Concerning this clone: With a much larger clone just one base away, this may be a read error. The sample contains more than one DNA sequence encoding this CDR3. This sequence joins TRBV29-1 and TRBJ1-1; TRBD1 is a possible D gene (6 bases). Trimming cost V 5 bases and J 1 base, with 8 bases left between them. Germline V gene sequence: CDR1 SQVTM, CDR2 ANQGSEA. The length of the CDR3 is 12 residues. Here the CDR3 DNA reads TGCAGCGTTTCACAGGGGAACACTGAAGCTTTCTTT. Its protein product is CSVSQGNTEAFF.

The CDR3 loop is CAWSQSGLGETQYF. The CDR3 DNA follows: TGTGCCTGGAGCCAGAGCGGCCTGGGGGAGACCCAGTACTTC. The chain joins TRBV30 to TRBJ2-5; a weak D match, TRBD2 (5 bases). CDR1 is GTSNPN, CDR2 SVGIG, per germline (reference sequence). V lost 3 bases and J 5 bases, leaving 16 bases between the germline ends. The CDR3 has 14 residues.

J is TRBJ2-5 and V is TRBV27, with a possible D match to TRBD2 (5 bases). V lost 6 bases, J lost 9 bases, and 17 bases lay in between. This CDR3 is 13 amino acids long. Germline V gene lookup returns CDR1 MNHEY and CDR2 SMNVEV (reference sequence). CDR3 loop: CASRPSWAEPQYF. The CDR3 DNA reads TGTGCCAGCAGGCCTAGCTGGGCGGAGCCCCAGTACTTC.

This rearrangement joins TRBV6-1 to TRBJ1-4; D unresolved. Germline V gives CDR1 MNHNS, CDR2 SASEGT. Trimming stripped 1 base from V and 6 bases from J, with 9 bases between. The CDR3 consists of 14 residues. CDR3 coding DNA: TGTGCCAGCAGTGAAGGTTCTTCTGATGAAAAACTGTTTTTT. Translating it yields CASSEGSSDEKLFF.

Comments on this clone: Within the sample, other DNA sequences also encode this same CDR3. The gene calls are TRBV13 and TRBJ2-7, with 10 bases aligning to TRBD1. This CDR3 has 16 amino acids. Germline V CDR1 and CDR2: PRHDT, FYEKMQ (reference sequence). Trimming at V came to 0 bases and at J to 3 bases, leaving 5 bases not matched to a gene. CDR3 amino acids: CASSLGTGQGGYEQYF. In DNA, the CDR3 is TGTGCCAGCAGCTTAGGGACTGGACAGGGGGGCTACGAGCAGTACTTC.

The chain employs TRBV7-9 and TRBJ1-1, with D hard to call. The germline V and J ends were trimmed by 1 base and 4 bases, with 19 bases remaining between them. The CDR3 is 17 amino acids. Germline V CDR1 and CDR2: SEHNR, FQNEAQ (reference sequence). CDR3 nucleotides: TGTGCCAGCAGCTTAGGGGCCCCGCTCCCGCTTGGCACTGAAGCTTTCTTT. Amino acid sequence: CASSLGAPLPLGTEAFF.

The chain joins TRBV27 to TRBJ1-5; TRBD1 matches at 8 bases. Germline trimming cut 5 bases from V and 0 bases from J; bases unmatched to any gene: 3. The CDR3 is 15 residues long. CDR1 MNHEY and CDR2 SMNVEV come from the germline V gene (reference sequence). The CDR3 sequence is CASSGDRRSNQPQHF. The DNA of the CDR3 is TGTGCCAGCAGTGGGGACAGGCGTAGCAATCAGCCCCAGCATTTT.

The V call is TRBV29-1, the J call TRBJ2-1; 10 bases agree with TRBD2. Germline CDR1 SQVTM, CDR2 ANQGSEA. With 6 bases clipped from V and 7 bases from J, the junction kept 15 bases outside the gene matches. CDR3 length: 16 amino acids. CDR3 coding DNA: TGCAGCGTACGAGGTATCCTAGCGGGAGTCGGGAATGAGCAGTTCTTC. The encoded protein is CSVRGILAGVGNEQFF.

The chain combines TRBV19 with TRBJ2-2; 11 bases match TRBD1. This CDR3 spans 20 amino acids. J gave up 0 bases and V 3 bases, and 12 bases lay outside the gene matches. Germline V gene sequence: CDR1 LNHDA, CDR2 SQIVND (reference sequence). The CDR3 spells CASSMWTGGFPGANTGELFF. The CDR3 nucleotides read TGTGCCAGTAGTATGTGGACAGGGGGCTTCCCGGGAGCGAACACCGGGGAGCTGTTTTTT. Based on the CDR3 plus reference TRBV19 and TRBJ2-2, the full variable domain is DGGITQSPKYLFRKEGQNVTLSCEQNLNHDAMYWYRQDPGQGLRLIYYSQIVNDFQKGDIAEGYSVSREKKESFPLTVTSAQKNPTAFYLCASSMWTGGFPGANTGELFFGEGSRLTVL.

The chain combines TRBV14 with TRBJ1-4; perhaps TRBD1 as D (5 bases). The V and J ends lost 0 bases and 10 bases respectively, with 18 bases between them. Germline V gene sequence: CDR1 SGHDN, CDR2 FVKESK. This CDR3 region has 16 residues. In nucleotides, the CDR3 is TGTGCCAGCAGCCAAGAGTGGTGGGACGGCGGTCCAAAACTGTTTTTT. This gives the protein CASSQEWWDGGPKLFF.

This rearrangement joins TRBV28 to TRBJ1-2; D is perhaps TRBD1 (6 bases). The CDR3 consists of 15 residues. Germline CDR1 MDHEN, CDR2 SYDVKM. Trimming pared 4 bases from V and 8 bases from J, leaving 20 bases between. CDR3 protein: CASSWPGDGIGGYTF. In DNA, the CDR3 is TGTGCCAGCAGTTGGCCAGGGGATGGGATTGGGGGCTACACCTTC.

The rearrangement joins TRBV5-1 to TRBJ2-1; the match to TRBD2 covers 7 bases. The trim removed 0 bases at V and 2 bases at J, leaving 5 bases unmatched. Germline V gene sequence: CDR1 SGHRS, CDR2 YFSETQ. This CDR3 is 16 amino acids long. The CDR3 region has the DNA TGCGCCAGCAGCTTGGTTTCTAGCGGTGCCTACAATGAGCAGTTCTTC. Protein: CASSLVSSGAYNEQFF.

The V call is TRBV10-1, the J call TRBJ2-7; D is unclear. The CDR3 runs 14 residues. Germline values: CDR1 WNHNN, CDR2 SYGVQD (reference sequence). V lost 8 bases to trimming and J lost 6 bases, with 20 bases between them. The CDR3 spells CASLTVDVGSEQYF. CDR3 coding DNA: TGCGCCAGCCTGACTGTAGACGTGGGTTCCGAGCAGTACTTC.

J is TRBJ2-7 and V is TRBV19; D may be TRBD1 or TRBD2 (5 bases each). This CDR3 spans 14 amino acids. Germline CDR1 reads LNHDA; CDR2 reads SQIVND (reference sequence). Deletions cut 4 bases from V and 2 bases from J, with 12 bases between. CDR3: CASSKRGITYEQYF. CDR3 in DNA: TGTGCCAGTAGTAAGAGGGGAATCACCTACGAGCAGTACTTC.

The chain links TRBV9 to TRBJ2-3; TRBD2 agrees at 11 bases. CDR3 length equals 15 residues. Germline assignment: CDR1 SGDLS and CDR2 YYNGEE. The junction had 2 bases not matched to a gene; V was cut back by 1 base and J by 4 bases. The CDR3 here is CASSVTSGSSDTQYF. CDR3 coding DNA: TGTGCCAGCAGCGTAACTAGCGGGAGTTCAGATACGCAGTATTTT.

Here the CDR3 reads CASSDGLAYYDEQYF. In DNA form, the CDR3 reads TGCGCCAGCAGTGACGGACTAGCTTATTACGACGAGCAGTACTTC. The J gene is TRBJ2-7, the V gene TRBV10-2; 8 bases align to TRBD2. Unmatched junction bases numbered 9, after V lost 3 bases and J lost 5 bases. This CDR3 comprises 15 residues. Germline V gene data show CDR1 as WSHSY and CDR2 as SAAADI.

This clone was observed a few times. This chain connects TRBV19 to TRBJ1-2; 7 positions match TRBD1. Germline V gives CDR1 LNHDA, CDR2 SQIVND (reference sequence). With V trimmed by 7 bases and J by 4 bases, 6 bases remained unmatched. The CDR3 has 13 amino acids. Written as DNA, the CDR3 is TGTGCCAGTATGGAGGGACAGTTCTATGGCTACACCTTC. Translating gives CASMEGQFYGYTF.

This rearrangement joins TRBV6-5 to TRBJ1-4; tentatively, D is TRBD1 (5 bases). Germline values: CDR1 MNHEY, CDR2 SVGAGI. The V and J ends lost 0 bases and 7 bases respectively, with 15 bases between them. The CDR3 is made up of 16 amino acids. DNA for the CDR3: TGTGCCAGCAGTTACTCGATTGAGGGGCCGACTGAAAAACTGTTTTTT. Its translation: CASSYSIEGPTEKLFF.

This clone has only a few counts. The rearrangement joins TRBV4-1 to TRBJ2-5; D unresolved. Germline V gene sequence: CDR1 MGHRA, CDR2 YSYEKL. This CDR3 is built from 15 residues. Trimming took 0 bases from V and 0 from J, leaving 8 bases between them. The CDR3 reads CASSQDFGYQETQYF. DNA for the CDR3: TGCGCCAGCAGCCAAGATTTTGGCTACCAAGAGACCCAGTACTTC.

The count of this clone is one. The V and J genes are TRBV18 and TRBJ2-7; D gene uncertain. V was pared by 0 bases and J by 4 bases, with 16 bases between. Germline lookup yields CDR1 KGHSH and CDR2 LQKENI. This CDR3 region has 16 residues. In DNA form, the CDR3 reads TGTGCCAGCTCACCACCGAGGAGTCTGATAGGTTACGAGCAGTACTTC. This sequence encodes CASSPPRSLIGYEQYF.

This clone appeared a few times. This sequence joins TRBV5-4 and TRBJ2-7, with TRBD2 matching over 9 bases. CDR1 is SGHNT, CDR2 YYREEE, per germline (reference sequence). The J segment lost 3 bases and the V segment lost 5 bases, leaving 3 bases of the junction unmatched. The CDR3 spans 13 residues. CDR3 protein: CASSELAGYEQYF. For the CDR3, the DNA is TGTGCCAGCAGTGAACTAGCGGGCTACGAGCAGTACTTC.

V usage is TRBV6-5 and J usage is TRBJ2-1; D not resolved. Between the trimmed V and J ends, which lost 10 bases and 2 bases, there was a span of 18 bases. CDR1 MNHEY and CDR2 SVGAGI come from the germline V gene. CDR3 length: 15 residues. The CDR3 sequence: CATRFKAMAYNEQFF. The CDR3 coding sequence is TGTGCCACCAGATTTAAGGCGATGGCCTACAATGAGCAGTTCTTC.

The V gene is TRBV5-6, the J gene TRBJ2-3, with 12 bases fitting TRBD1. Germline V gives CDR1 SGHDT, CDR2 YYEEEE. The CDR3 has 15 residues. The trim removed 2 bases at V and 7 bases at J, leaving 5 bases unmatched. Written as DNA, the CDR3 is TGTGCCAGCAGCTTAGGGACAGGGGGCACCAATACGCAGTATTTT. It yields the protein CASSLGTGGTNTQYF.

The gene calls are TRBV5-4 and TRBJ1-4; tentatively, D is TRBD1 (5 bases). Germline CDR1 and CDR2: SGHNT and YYREEE (reference sequence). Trimming took 0 bases from V and 8 from J, leaving 11 bases between them. The CDR3 loop spans 14 amino acids. The CDR3 loop reads CASSLGGISEKLFF. The CDR3 DNA reads as TGTGCCAGCAGCTTGGGGGGGATTTCGGAAAAACTGTTTTTT.

This chain joins TRBV18 and TRBJ2-5; the D gene is possibly TRBD1 (6 bases). The germline gives CDR1 KGHSH, CDR2 LQKENI. The CDR3 is 16 amino acids. Trimming took 3 bases from V and 2 from J, leaving 16 bases between them. The CDR3 reads CASSPVGGQSQETQYF. CDR3 DNA sequence: TGTGCCAGCTCACCGGTAGGAGGACAGTCGCAAGAGACCCAGTACTTC.

The V gene is TRBV4-1, the J gene TRBJ2-1; D might be TRBD1 or TRBD2, each matching 5 bases. The CDR3 is made up of 15 amino acids. CDR1 is MGHRA and CDR2 is YSYEKL in the germline V gene. Trimming removed 2 bases at V and 7 bases at J, with 15 bases between. The CDR3 coding sequence is TGCGCCAGCAGCCAAATCGGGACGATTGGGAATGAGCAGTTCTTC. It is translated as CASSQIGTIGNEQFF.

The chain links TRBV19 to TRBJ2-1; 12 positions agree with TRBD2. V lost 9 bases, J lost 7 bases, and 10 bases stayed unmatched. Germline CDR1 LNHDA, CDR2 SQIVND (reference sequence). The CDR3 spans 15 residues. The CDR3 DNA follows: TGTGCCAGCTCTAGTACCGGACTAGCGGGAAATGAGCAGTTCTTC. Its translation: CASSSTGLAGNEQFF.

This clone has just one count. The gene calls are TRBV2 and TRBJ2-2; D could derive from TRBD1 or TRBD2 (5 bases each). CDR1 and CDR2 from the germline V gene are SNHLY and FYNNEI. The V gene lost 3 bases and the J gene lost 4 bases, with 15 bases spanning the gap. CDR3 size: 16 residues. This chain's CDR3 is CASSEGQEDPTGELFF. The CDR3 DNA reads TGTGCCAGCAGTGAGGGGCAGGAGGACCCCACCGGGGAGCTGTTTTTT.

V is TRBV18 and J is TRBJ2-1; D is unresolved. This CDR3 region has 11 residues. Germline-derived CDR1 and CDR2 are KGHSH and LQKENI. Trimming removed 3 bases from V and 9 bases from J, with 6 bases in between. For the CDR3, the DNA is TGTGCCAGCTCACCCGTGAGTGAGCAGTTCTTC. This gives the protein CASSPVSEQFF.